This paragraph reports one T cell receptor (beta chain). Its antigen is unknown. The record originates from a study of shared clonotypes between healthy human individuals. Overall study results and limits: Relative to clonotypes present in all four donors, those not shared had lower generation probabilities. Clonotype sharing levels among donors were expected to vary with sequencing depth.

In the original analysis: For the immunoSEQ data, sequences were junction-only without quality scores, so filtering differed. Only in-frame clones appear in the TCRdb table, and some are missing; sequencing was by immunoSEQ multiplex PCR. V and J calls and clone size follow that table, whereas D and trimming were derived from the DNA. The sample yields approximately 330,000 clones, less than 85% seen once. The clonotype comes from a man younger than 40 in good health. Material: memory CD4+ T cells sorted from blood. Stated subset: CD45RA-negative fraction.

The CDR3 spells CASSSSGTASGANVLTF. DNA of the CDR3: TGTGCCAGCAGCTCCTCGGGGACGGCCTCTGGGGCCAACGTCCTGACTTTC. The chain is built from TRBV7-9 and TRBJ2-6, with D perhaps assigned TRBD1 or TRBD2 (5 bases each). This CDR3 is 17 amino acids long. Germline V gene sequence: CDR1 SEHNR, CDR2 FQNEAQ (reference sequence). V lost 4 bases and J 0 bases, leaving 13 bases between the germline ends.